The source of this T cell receptor beta chain is a study of blood T cell repertoires in COVID-19. The germline gives CDR1 LNHDA, CDR2 SQIVND (reference sequence). Trimming removed 4 bases from V and 4 bases from J, with 11 bases in between. CDR3 length equals 14 residues. Measured with immunoSEQ multiplex PCR; TCRdb has only the in-frame clones, and not every one. The table has over 200,000 clones, approximately 84% seen once. This receptor was identified in a man aged 45 to 65 with COVID-19, enrolled during active disease. Sample: peripheral blood. The chain uses TRBV19 and TRBJ2-1; weak D call: TRBD1 (6 bases). This CDR3 reads CASSTRRGYNEQFF. DNA for the CDR3: TGTGCCAGTAGTACCAGAAGGGGGTACAATGAGCAGTTCTTC.